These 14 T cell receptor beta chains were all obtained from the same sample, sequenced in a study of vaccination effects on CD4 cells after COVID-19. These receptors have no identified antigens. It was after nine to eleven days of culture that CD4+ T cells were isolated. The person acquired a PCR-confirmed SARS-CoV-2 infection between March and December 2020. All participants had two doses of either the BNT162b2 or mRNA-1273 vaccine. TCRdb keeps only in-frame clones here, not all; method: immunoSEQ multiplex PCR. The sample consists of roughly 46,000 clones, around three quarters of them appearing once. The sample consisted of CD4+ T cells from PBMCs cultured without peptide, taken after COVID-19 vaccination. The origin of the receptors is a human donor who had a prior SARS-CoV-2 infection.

Here the CDR3 reads CASSLYRGVGGTYNEQFF. The CDR3 DNA follows: TGTGCCAGCAGCTTATATAGGGGGGTGGGCGGGACCTACAATGAGCAGTTCTTC. The chain carries TRBV7-2 and TRBJ2-1; possibly TRBD1 or TRBD2 for D (6 bases each). The CDR3 extends over 18 amino acids. V was clipped by 2 bases and J by 2 bases, with 19 bases between them. Germline CDR1 is SGHTA and CDR2 is FQGNSA.

This CDR3 reads CASSRINDHGEMKQYF. For the CDR3, the DNA is TGTGCCAGCAGCCGGATCAACGATCACGGAGAAATGAAGCAGTACTTC. J is TRBJ2-7 and V is TRBV3-1 (or the pseudogene TRBV3-2); D uncertain. Trimming shortened V by 4 bases and J by 8 bases, and 24 bases separated the two germline ends. The CDR3 totals 16 residues. CDR1 is LGHDT and CDR2 is YNNKEL in the germline V gene (reference sequence).

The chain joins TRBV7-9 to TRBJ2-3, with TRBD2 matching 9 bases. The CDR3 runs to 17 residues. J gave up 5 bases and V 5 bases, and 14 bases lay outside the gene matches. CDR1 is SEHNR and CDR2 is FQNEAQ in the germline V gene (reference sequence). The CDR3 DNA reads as TGTGCCAGCAGCACCTACTTCCTAGCGGGGAGGGGAGATACGCAGTATTTT. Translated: CASSTYFLAGRGDTQYF.

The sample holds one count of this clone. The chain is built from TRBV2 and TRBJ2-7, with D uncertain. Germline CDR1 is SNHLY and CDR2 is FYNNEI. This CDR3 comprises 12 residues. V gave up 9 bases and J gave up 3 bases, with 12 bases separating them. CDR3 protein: CASKPEHYEQYF. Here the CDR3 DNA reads TGTGCCAGTAAACCGGAGCACTACGAGCAGTACTTC.

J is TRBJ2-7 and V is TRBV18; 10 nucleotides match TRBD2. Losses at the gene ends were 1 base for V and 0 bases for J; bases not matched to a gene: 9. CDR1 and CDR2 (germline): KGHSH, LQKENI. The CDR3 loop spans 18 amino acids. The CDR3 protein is CASSPLGTSETLSYEQYF. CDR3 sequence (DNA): TGTGCCAGCTCACCACTTGGGACTAGCGAGACCCTCTCCTACGAGCAGTACTTC. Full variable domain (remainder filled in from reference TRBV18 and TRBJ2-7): NAGVMQNPRHLVRRRGQEARLRCSPMKGHSHVYWYRQLPEEGLKFMVYLQKENIIDESGMPKERFSAEFPKEGPSILRIQQVVRGDSAAYFCASSPLGTSETLSYEQYFGPGTRLTVT.

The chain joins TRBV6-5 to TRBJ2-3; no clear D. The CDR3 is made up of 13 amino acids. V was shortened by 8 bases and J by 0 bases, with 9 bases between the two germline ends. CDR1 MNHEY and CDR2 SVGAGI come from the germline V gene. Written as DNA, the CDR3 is TGTGCCAGCCGGAAACCGAGCACAGATACGCAGTATTTT. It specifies CASRKPSTDTQYF.

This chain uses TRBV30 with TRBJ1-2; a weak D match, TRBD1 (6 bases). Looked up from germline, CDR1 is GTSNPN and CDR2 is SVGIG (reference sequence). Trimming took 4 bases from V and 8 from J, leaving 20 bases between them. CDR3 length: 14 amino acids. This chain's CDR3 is CAWIPRTGAGGYTF. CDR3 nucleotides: TGTGCCTGGATTCCCCGGACGGGGGCCGGGGGCTACACCTTC.

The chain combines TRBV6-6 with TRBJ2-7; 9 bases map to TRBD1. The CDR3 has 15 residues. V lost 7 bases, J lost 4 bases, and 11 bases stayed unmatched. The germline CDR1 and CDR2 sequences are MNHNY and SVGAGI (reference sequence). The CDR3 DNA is TGTGCCAGCAAAAGACTGACAGGGGGAGTATACGAGCAGTACTTC. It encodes CASKRLTGGVYEQYF.

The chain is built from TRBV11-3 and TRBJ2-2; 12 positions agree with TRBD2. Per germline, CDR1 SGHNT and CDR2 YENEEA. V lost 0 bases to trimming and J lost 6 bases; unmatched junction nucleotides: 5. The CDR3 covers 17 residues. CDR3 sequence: CASSLERLAGGAGELFF. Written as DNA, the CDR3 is TGTGCCAGCAGCTTAGAACGGCTAGCGGGAGGGGCCGGGGAGCTGTTTTTT.

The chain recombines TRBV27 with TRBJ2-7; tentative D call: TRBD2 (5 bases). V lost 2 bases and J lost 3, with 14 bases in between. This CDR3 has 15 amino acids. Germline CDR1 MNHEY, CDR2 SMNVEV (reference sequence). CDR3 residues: CASSLHSGDVYEQYF. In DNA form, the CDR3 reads TGTGCCAGCAGTTTACATTCCGGGGATGTCTACGAGCAGTACTTC.

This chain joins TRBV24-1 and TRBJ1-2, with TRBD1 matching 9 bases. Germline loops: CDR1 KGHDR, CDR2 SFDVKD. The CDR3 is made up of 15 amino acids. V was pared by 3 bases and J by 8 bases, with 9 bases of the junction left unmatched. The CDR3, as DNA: TGTGCCACCAGTGATCGGGACAGGGAAGATCGGGGCTACACCTTC. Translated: CATSDRDREDRGYTF.

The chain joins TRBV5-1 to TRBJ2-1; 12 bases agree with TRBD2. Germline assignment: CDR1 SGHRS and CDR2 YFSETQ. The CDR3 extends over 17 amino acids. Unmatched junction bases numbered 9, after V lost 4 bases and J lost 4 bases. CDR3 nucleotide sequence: TGCGCCAGCAGCGATCCACGACTAGCGGGAGTGTACAATGAGCAGTTCTTC. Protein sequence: CASSDPRLAGVYNEQFF.

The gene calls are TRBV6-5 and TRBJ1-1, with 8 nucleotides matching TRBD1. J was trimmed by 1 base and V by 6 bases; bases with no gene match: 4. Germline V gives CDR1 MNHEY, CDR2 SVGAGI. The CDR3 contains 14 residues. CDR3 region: CASSRGTGNTEAFF. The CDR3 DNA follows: TGTGCCAGCAGCAGGGGGACAGGGAACACTGAAGCTTTCTTT.

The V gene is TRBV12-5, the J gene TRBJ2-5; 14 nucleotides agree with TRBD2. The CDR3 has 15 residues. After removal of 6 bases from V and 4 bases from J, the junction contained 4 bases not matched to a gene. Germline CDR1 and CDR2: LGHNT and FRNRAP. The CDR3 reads CASGGGLAGVETQYF. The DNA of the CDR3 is TGTGCTAGTGGGGGGGGACTAGCGGGAGTAGAGACCCAGTACTTC.